This is a list of T cell receptor beta chains from one sample in a study of shared clonotypes between healthy human individuals. TCRdb keeps only in-frame clones here, not all; method: immunoSEQ multiplex PCR. The sample has millions of clones, 90% to 95% seen once. The sample consisted of naive CD4+ T cells sorted from blood. These receptors all stem from a man in his late teens or twenties in good health. Both conserved end residues are part of each CDR3. A D gene is named only where the DNA matches it firmly. Part of the rows lack a size; the others show once, few, many or a class for expanded clones.

TRBV18	NA	NA	TRBJ2-3	CASSPGASDTQYF	TGTGCCAGCTCACCGGGGGCCTCAGATACGCAGTATTTT
TRBV5-1	few	TRBD2	TRBJ2-2	CASSLGRAGIGVTGELFF	TGCGCCAGCAGCCTTGGTCGAGCGGGAATCGGCGTCACCGGGGAGCTGTTTTTT
TRBV18	NA	NA	TRBJ1-1	CASSGTSMNTEAFF	TGTGCCAGCTCGGGAACTAGCATGAACACTGAAGCTTTCTTT
TRBV9	NA	TRBD1	TRBJ1-5	CASSRGQRGNQPQHF	TGTGCCAGCAGCCGGGGACAGCGGGGCAATCAGCCCCAGCATTTT
TRBV30	NA	NA	TRBJ1-1	CAAVKAGVHTEAFF	TGTGCCGCGGTAAAAGCAGGTGTTCACACTGAAGCTTTCTTT
TRBV18	NA	NA	TRBJ2-3	CASSPGGRSTDTQYF	TGTGCCAGCTCACCTGGAGGAAGGAGCACAGATACGCAGTATTTT
TRBV7-2	NA	NA	TRBJ2-2	CASSLDFAAGELFF	TGTGCCAGCAGCTTAGATTTTGCGGCCGGGGAGCTGTTTTTT
TRBV18	NA	NA	TRBJ2-5	CASSPGVRETQYF	TGTGCCAGCTCACCAGGAGTAAGGGAGACCCAGTACTTC
TRBV4-3	NA	NA	TRBJ1-4	CASSQDLGGLGTNEKLFF	TGCGCCAGCAGCCAAGATCTGGGGGGACTTGGGACTAATGAAAAACTGTTTTTT
TRBV5-1	NA	NA	TRBJ1-1	CASSLAGGAPAFF	TGCGCCAGCAGCTTGGCGGGGGGCGCCCCGGCTTTCTTT
TRBV5-1	NA	NA	TRBJ2-2	CASSAAVETGELFF	TGCGCCAGCAGCGCGGCGGTGGAAACCGGGGAGCTGTTTTTT
TRBV5-1	NA	NA	TRBJ1-4	CASSLGGGNEKLFF	TGCGCCAGCAGCTTGGGTGGCGGGAATGAAAAACTGTTTTTT
TRBV10-3	NA	NA	TRBJ1-2	CAISESQGLSYGYTF	TGTGCCATCAGTGAGTCACAGGGCCTTAGCTATGGCTACACCTTC
TRBV2	NA	NA	TRBJ2-5	CASRGGARQETQYF	TGTGCCAGCAGAGGGGGGGCCCGGCAAGAGACCCAGTACTTC
TRBV5-4	NA	TRBD1	TRBJ2-5	CASSFALDRGEETQYF	TGTGCCAGCAGCTTCGCTTTAGACAGGGGGGAAGAGACCCAGTACTTC
TRBV6-1	NA	NA	TRBJ2-7	CASSEGSGAAYEQYF	TGTGCCAGCAGTGAAGGCTCGGGGGCCGCCTACGAGCAGTACTTC
TRBV5-6	NA	NA	TRBJ1-6	CASSPGLTYSYNSPLHF	TGTGCCAGCAGCCCCGGGCTTACCTACTCCTATAATTCACCCCTCCACTTT
TRBV4-3	NA	TRBD2	TRBJ2-7	CASSQEKAGGAYEQYF	TGCGCCAGCAGCCAAGAAAAAGCGGGAGGCGCCTACGAGCAGTACTTC
TRBV5-1	NA	TRBD2	TRBJ2-3	CASSRTSGKGTDTQYF	TGCGCCAGCAGCCGTACTAGCGGGAAGGGCACAGATACGCAGTATTTT
TRBV18	once	NA	TRBJ2-3	CASSPRLAKGTDTQYF	TGTGCCAGCTCACCAAGGCTAGCGAAGGGCACAGATACGCAGTATTTT
TRBV7-3	NA	TRBD2	TRBJ2-3	CASSPGLAGGRGTDTQYF	TGTGCCAGCAGCCCGGGACTAGCGGGGGGGCGTGGCACAGATACGCAGTATTTT
TRBV2	NA	NA	TRBJ1-4	CASSRGLIYATNEKLFF	TGTGCCAGCAGTCGGGGACTGATTTACGCAACTAATGAAAAACTGTTTTTT
TRBV6-5	few	NA	TRBJ1-2	CASSLDRYYGYTF	TGTGCCAGCAGCCTAGACAGATACTATGGCTACACCTTC
TRBV7-8	NA	NA	TRBJ2-7	CASSLQAVEQYF	TGTGCCAGCAGCTTACAAGCCGTCGAGCAGTACTTC
TRBV7-2	NA	NA	TRBJ2-2	CASSLVGGTGELFF	TGTGCCAGCAGCTTAGTTGGAGGAACCGGGGAGCTGTTTTTT
TRBV9	few	TRBD1	TRBJ2-7	CASSVDRGSYEQYF	TGTGCCAGCAGCGTAGACAGGGGGTCCTACGAGCAGTACTTC
TRBV25-1	NA	NA	TRBJ2-6	CASSEISTAGANVLTF	TGTGCCAGCAGTGAAATTTCGACGGCTGGGGCCAACGTCCTGACTTTC
TRBV11-3	NA	TRBD2	TRBJ2-3	CASSPRTSGGPDTQYF	TGTGCCAGCAGCCCCCGGACTAGCGGGGGCCCAGATACGCAGTATTTT
TRBV4-1	once	TRBD2	TRBJ2-5	CASSPTPGLDGETQYF	TGCGCCAGCAGCCCCACCCCTGGACTAGACGGGGAGACCCAGTACTTC
TRBV12-5	NA	NA	TRBJ1-4	CASGLGLAPNEKLFF	TGTGCTAGTGGTTTGGGCCTTGCACCTAATGAAAAACTGTTTTTT
TRBV9	once	TRBD1	TRBJ2-7	CASSVEDRAYEQYF	TGTGCCAGCAGCGTCGAGGACAGGGCCTACGAGCAGTACTTC
TRBV6-6	NA	TRBD1	TRBJ1-5	CASNNQGASNQPQHF	TGTGCCAGCAACAATCAGGGGGCGAGCAATCAGCCCCAGCATTTT
TRBV7-8	NA	NA	TRBJ2-7	CASSLRWGSEQYF	TGTGCCAGCAGTCTCAGGTGGGGGAGCGAGCAGTACTTC
TRBV21-1	once	NA	TRBJ2-7	CASSKRPDEQYF	TGTGCCAGCAGCAAACGCCCCGACGAGCAGTACTTC
TRBV11-2	NA	TRBD1	TRBJ2-2	CASSLSTGGTGELFF	TGTGCCAGCAGCTTATCCACAGGGGGCACCGGGGAGCTGTTTTTT
TRBV19	NA	NA	TRBJ1-3	CASMGKSGNTIYF	TGTGCCAGTATGGGAAAGTCTGGAAACACCATATATTTT
TRBV15	once	TRBD2	TRBJ2-1	CATSRDRASGVPAYNEQFF	TGTGCCACCAGCAGAGATAGGGCTAGCGGGGTTCCCGCCTACAATGAGCAGTTCTTC
TRBV7-8	NA	NA	TRBJ1-2	CASSLTGGPEYGYTF	TGTGCCAGCAGCTTAACGGGGGGACCAGAATATGGCTACACCTTC
TRBV5-4	few	TRBD1	TRBJ2-7	CASSLRGQGSYEQYF	TGTGCCAGCAGTTTAAGGGGACAGGGGTCCTACGAGCAGTACTTC
TRBV5-1	NA	NA	TRBJ2-3	CASSLTSYTDTQYF	TGCGCCAGCAGCTTGACGTCCTACACAGATACGCAGTATTTT
TRBV27	few	NA	TRBJ1-6	CASGRASSLTSPLHF	TGTGCCAGCGGCAGGGCCAGTTCGCTGACTTCACCCCTCCACTTT
TRBV5-3	NA	NA	TRBJ1-2	CARRPGRPNYGYTF	TGTGCCAGAAGACCGGGACGCCCTAACTATGGCTACACCTTC
TRBV4-2	NA	TRBD2	TRBJ2-5	CASSPGGQETQYF	TGTGCCAGCAGCCCGGGAGGCCAAGAGACCCAGTACTTC
TRBV30	once	NA	TRBJ2-2	CAWSVGRVAGGELFF	TGTGCCTGGAGTGTAGGAAGGGTGGCGGGCGGGGAGCTGTTTTTT
TRBV18	NA	NA	TRBJ1-3	CASFYTGTPGNTIYF	TGTGCCAGCTTCTACACCGGGACACCCGGAAACACCATATATTTT
TRBV28	NA	TRBD2	TRBJ2-3	CASTPQRGLTDTQYF	TGTGCCAGCACCCCCCAGCGGGGCCTCACAGATACGCAGTATTTT
TRBV20-1	NA	NA	TRBJ2-7	CSVRIPYEQYF	TGCAGTGTTAGGATTCCCTACGAGCAGTACTTC